The sequence of this T cell receptor beta chain was determined in a study of blood T cell repertoires in COVID-19. In the study overall: The United States, Italy and Spain provided the acute and convalescent COVID-19 samples. PBMCs, B-cell-depleted T cells, or T cells provided the cDNA or gDNA that made up the material.

In germline, CDR1 is SNHLY, CDR2 FYNNEI. This CDR3 comprises 15 residues. Trimming removed 1 base from V and 2 bases from J, with 9 bases in between. This clone has only a few counts. Sequenced by immunoSEQ multiplex PCR; TCRdb stores in-frame clones only, minus some. The top ten clones hold less than 2% of a sample with roughly 400,000 clones, approximately 89% of them seen once. Participants, roughly 18 to 89 years old, spanned under 25 US areas. Cohort 3 recovered donors had two negative PCRs, clearance, or symptom resolution. This receptor was identified in a woman under 40 who had recovered from COVID-19. The sample taken for sequencing was PBMCs or T cells enriched from blood (not recorded which). J is TRBJ1-5 and V is TRBV2; TRBD1 is a possible D gene (5 bases). The CDR3 reads CASSEGQFGNQPQHF. The CDR3, as DNA: TGTGCCAGCAGTGAAGGACAGTTTGGCAATCAGCCCCAGCATTTT.